These 20 T cell receptor beta chains were sequenced from one sample in a study of blood T cell repertoires in COVID-19 (dated by TCRdb to 2020 to 2022). The library relied on the immunoSEQ multiplex PCR assay. TCRdb re-hosts the immuneACCESS table, in-frame sequences only. Its copies lack some clones; in the studies checked, an unresolved V gene accounts for under half of them, and the cause for the rest is not known. The sample yields about 60,000 clones; about 75% were counted once. The top ten clones comprise about 30% of the sample. Sequencing was performed on peripheral blood. The receptors originated from a human donor in a cohort sampled during active COVID-19.

The table lists this clone with a count of one. The chain is built from TRBV18 and TRBJ2-1, with TRBD2 identical over 12 bases. Germline V lookup: CDR1 KGHSH, CDR2 LQKENI. This CDR3 region has 17 residues. Germline trimming cut 4 bases from V and 4 bases from J; bases unmatched to any gene: 8. The CDR3 region is CASSRTSGTLGYNEQFF. In DNA, the CDR3 is TGTGCCAGCTCACGGACTAGCGGGACCCTAGGGTACAATGAGCAGTTCTTC.

This rearrangement joins TRBV5-1 to TRBJ1-1, with D perhaps TRBD1 (5 bases). The CDR3 extends over 14 amino acids. V was shortened by 7 bases and J by 3 bases, with 16 bases between the two germline ends. In germline, CDR1 is SGHRS, CDR2 YFSETQ. The CDR3 loop is CASRSGGSYTEAFF. The CDR3, as DNA: TGCGCCAGCCGCTCCGGGGGGTCGTACACTGAAGCTTTCTTT.

The gene calls are TRBV19 and TRBJ2-1; 8 bases are a match to TRBD1. This CDR3 is built from 14 residues. Losses at the gene ends were 4 bases for V and 7 bases for J; bases not matched to a gene: 6. In germline, CDR1 is LNHDA, CDR2 SQIVND (reference sequence). The CDR3 nucleotides read TGTGCCAGTAGTACGGCAGGGGGCGTTAATGAGCAGTTCTTC. This gives the protein CASSTAGGVNEQFF.

The genes are TRBV12-5 and TRBJ1-5; D ambiguous. CDR1 and CDR2 from the germline V gene are LGHNT and FRNRAP. The CDR3 sequence is 15 residues long. Trimming left V 2 bases short and J 1 base short, with 9 bases between. CDR3 residues: CASGLSRVSNQPQHF. The CDR3 DNA sequence: TGTGCTAGTGGTTTGTCGAGGGTAAGCAATCAGCCCCAGCATTTT.

The V and J genes are TRBV5-1 and TRBJ2-1, with D possibly TRBD2 on 5 matching bases. The CDR3 sequence is 14 residues long. Germline-derived CDR1 and CDR2 are SGHRS and YFSETQ. Trimming shortened V by 3 bases and J by 6 bases, and 13 bases separated the two germline ends. Written as DNA, the CDR3 is TGCGCCAGCAGCTGGGGAGCCCAAGCCAATGAGCAGTTCTTC. Translating gives CASSWGAQANEQFF.

For the CDR3, the DNA is TGTGCCAGTCGCACACCGGGAGGGCCTTACGAGCAGTACTTC. Protein product: CASRTPGGPYEQYF. The chain couples TRBV28 to TRBJ2-7; 8 positions match TRBD2. This CDR3 has 14 residues. CDR1 and CDR2 from the germline V gene are MDHEN and SYDVKM. V shed 9 bases, J shed 4 bases, and the junction held 11 bases outside the gene matches. Looking up the rest from reference TRBV28 and TRBJ2-7 gives the full variable domain: DVKVTQSSRYLVKRTGEKVFLECVQDMDHENMFWYRQDPGLGLRLIYFSYDVKMKEKGDIPEGYSVSREKKERFSLILESASTNQTSMYLCASRTPGGPYEQYFGPGTRLTVT.

This clone was recorded only once. The DNA of the CDR3 is TGCGCCAGCAGCCGAACTACAGGGTTGGGAAACACCATATATTTT. It translates to CASSRTTGLGNTIYF. The J gene is TRBJ1-3, the V gene TRBV4-3, with TRBD1 as a possible D gene (6 bases). CDR3 length: 15 amino acids. Trimming cost V 4 bases and J 4 bases, with 14 bases left between them. Germline V gene lookup returns CDR1 LGHNA and CDR2 YSLEER.

This rearrangement joins TRBV28 to TRBJ1-2; perhaps TRBD1 as D (6 bases). V shed 6 bases and J shed 2 bases, with 13 bases lying between them. CDR1 is MDHEN, CDR2 SYDVKM, per germline. The CDR3 is made up of 14 amino acids. The CDR3 is CASRGGGANYGYTF. CDR3 sequence (DNA): TGTGCCAGCAGAGGGGGGGGAGCCAACTATGGCTACACCTTC.

This chain's CDR3 is CASSFGFSGEQYF. The CDR3 DNA reads as TGTGCCAGCAGTTTCGGTTTTTCGGGTGAGCAGTACTTC. The genes are TRBV12-3 or TRBV12-4 and TRBJ2-7; D is unresolved. This CDR3 region has 13 residues. Between the trimmed V and J ends, which lost 3 bases and 7 bases, there was a span of 13 bases.

The rearrangement joins TRBV5-1 to TRBJ1-2, with 7 bases fitting TRBD1. Per the germline V gene, CDR1 is SGHRS and CDR2 is YFSETQ. V lost 0 bases to trimming and J lost 4 bases; unmatched junction nucleotides: 6. The CDR3 runs to 15 residues. The CDR3 DNA reads TGCGCCAGCAGCTTGGGACAGGGCGACCTCTATGGCTACACCTTC. It encodes CASSLGQGDLYGYTF.

The V gene is TRBV6-1, the J gene TRBJ2-7; a weak D match, TRBD1 (6 bases). The CDR3 loop spans 14 amino acids. The V end was cut by 3 bases, the J end by 0 bases, with 9 bases between. CDR1 is MNHNS and CDR2 is SASEGT in the germline V gene. The CDR3 sequence is CASSDRGNSYEQYF. The CDR3 DNA sequence: TGTGCCAGCAGTGACAGGGGAAACTCCTACGAGCAGTACTTC.

The chain has TRBV30 and TRBJ1-3; 9 bases are shared with TRBD1. The CDR3 extends over 13 amino acids. Germline V lookup: CDR1 GTSNPN, CDR2 SVGIG (reference sequence). Trimming cost V 8 bases and J 2 bases; bases outside gene matches: 4. The CDR3 DNA sequence: TGTGCCCGACAGGGGGAAGCTGGAAACACCATATATTTT. Its translation is CARQGEAGNTIYF.

This clone has just a few counts. The V gene is TRBV5-6, the J gene TRBJ1-1, with 7 bases identical to TRBD1. The germline V gene has CDR1 SGHDT and CDR2 YYEEEE. The J segment lost 0 bases and the V segment lost 4 bases, leaving 6 bases of the junction unmatched. The CDR3 length is 15 residues. The CDR3 DNA follows: TGTGCCAGCAGCCCTCGAGGGGGCTTGAACACTGAAGCTTTCTTT. Translated, it gives CASSPRGGLNTEAFF.

The rearrangement joins TRBV2 to TRBJ1-5; tentative D call: TRBD1 (5 bases). Germline CDR1 reads SNHLY; CDR2 reads FYNNEI. The CDR3 loop spans 13 amino acids. V lost 8 bases, J lost 4 bases, and 12 bases lay in between. The CDR3 loop is CASGAEPNQPQHF. For the CDR3, the DNA is TGTGCCAGCGGGGCAGAACCTAATCAGCCCCAGCATTTT.

This clone has just one count. V is TRBV18 and J is TRBJ1-5; 9 bases map to TRBD1. Germline assignment: CDR1 KGHSH and CDR2 LQKENI. V shed 0 bases and J 5 bases; nucleotides not matched to a gene: 8. There are 17 residues in the CDR3. The CDR3, as DNA: TGTGCCAGCTCACCACCGGACAGGGGCCTTCATGATCAGCCCCAGCATTTT. It yields the protein CASSPPDRGLHDQPQHF.

The rearrangement joins TRBV5-5 to TRBJ1-5, with TRBD1 matching over 7 bases. The CDR3 is 15 residues long. Germline CDR1 is SGHKS and CDR2 is YYEKEE (reference sequence). The ends lost 3 bases at V and 4 bases at J; junction bases unmatched: 7. CDR3 sequence (DNA): TGTGCCAGCAGCTCGGCCGGGACAGCAAATCAGCCCCAGCATTTT. Translation gives CASSSAGTANQPQHF.

V and J are TRBV6-6 and TRBJ2-1, with 8 positions matching TRBD2. Trimming cost V 7 bases and J 6 bases; bases outside gene matches: 8. In germline, CDR1 is MNHNY, CDR2 SVGAGI (reference sequence). The CDR3 totals 14 residues. CDR3 sequence: CASTPLAEINEQFF. CDR3 DNA sequence: TGTGCCAGCACCCCACTAGCGGAGATCAATGAGCAGTTCTTC.

The genes are TRBV4-2 and TRBJ2-3; 10 bases fit TRBD2. CDR3 length: 18 residues. V gave up 5 bases and J gave up 0 bases; unmatched junction bases: 11. Germline values: CDR1 LGHNA, CDR2 YNFKEQ. DNA of the CDR3: TGTGCCAGCAGCTCGGGGTCCCAGACTAGCGGGAGCACAGATACGCAGTATTTT. Its translation: CASSSGSQTSGSTDTQYF.

The rearrangement uses TRBV5-8 and TRBJ2-1; D might be TRBD1 (5 bases). Germline V gene lookup returns CDR1 SGHTS and CDR2 YDEGEE. V was trimmed by 5 bases and J by 7 bases, leaving 13 bases between them. The CDR3 has 13 residues. CDR3 coding DNA: TGTGCCAGCAGGCCAACAGGTTATAATGAGCAGTTCTTC. This translates into CASRPTGYNEQFF. Supplemented by reference TRBV5-8 and TRBJ2-1, the full variable domain reads EAGVTQSPTHLIKTRGQQATLRCSPISGHTSVYWYQQALGLGLQFLLWYDEGEERNRGNFPPRFSGRQFPNYSSELNVNALELEDSALYLCASRPTGYNEQFFGPGTRLTVL.

J is TRBJ1-5 and V is TRBV19, with 8 nucleotides matching TRBD1. V shed 5 bases and J 3 bases; nucleotides not matched to a gene: 6. The CDR3 contains 15 residues. Germline V gene data show CDR1 as LNHDA and CDR2 as SQIVND (reference sequence). The CDR3 region is CASSPGTGHNQPQHF. CDR3 coding DNA: TGTGCCAGTAGTCCAGGGACAGGCCACAATCAGCCCCAGCATTTT. Complete variable domain (other parts from reference TRBV19 and TRBJ1-5): DGGITQSPKYLFRKEGQNVTLSCEQNLNHDAMYWYRQDPGQGLRLIYYSQIVNDFQKGDIAEGYSVSREKKESFPLTVTSAQKNPTAFYLCASSPGTGHNQPQHFGDGTRLSIL.